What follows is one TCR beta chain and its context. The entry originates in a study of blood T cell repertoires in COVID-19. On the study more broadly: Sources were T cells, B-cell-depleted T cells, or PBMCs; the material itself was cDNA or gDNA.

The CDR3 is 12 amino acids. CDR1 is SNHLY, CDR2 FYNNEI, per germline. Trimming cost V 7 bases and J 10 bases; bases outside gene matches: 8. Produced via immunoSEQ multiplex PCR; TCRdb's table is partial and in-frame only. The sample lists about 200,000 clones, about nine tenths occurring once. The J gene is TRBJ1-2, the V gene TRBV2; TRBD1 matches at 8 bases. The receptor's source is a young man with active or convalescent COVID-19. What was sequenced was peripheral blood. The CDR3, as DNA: TGTGCCAGCACCGAGGACAGGGACGACTACACCTTC. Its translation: CASTEDRDDYTF.